A single TCR beta chain is shown here with its context. The antigen is not known. The sample belongs to a study of identical twins. Study-wide results and limits: Less excess twin sharing appeared in beta out-of-frame sequences. Fewer insertions were carried by abundant cord blood beta clonotypes, but none was seen in memory repertoires.

V lost 2 bases, J lost 1 base, and 8 bases lay in between. Germline CDR1 KGHSH, CDR2 LQKENI. This CDR3 is 15 amino acids long. Each cDNA held unique molecular identifiers, and template switching gave it a universal primer site. TCRdb re-called the 5' RACE reads through MiXCR, storing one row per CDR3 protein. This sample has about 340,000 distinct CDR3 sequences, with approximately 13% found just once. Separately, the same data were catalogued under a study of yellow fever vaccine responses in identical twins.

The sequence came from a woman aged 18-35 years in good health. The chain joins TRBV18 to TRBJ2-2; no firm D call. Sequencing used CD8+ T cells sorted from blood. The CDR3 loop is CASSPKGLNTGELFF. Here the CDR3 DNA reads TGTGCCAGCTCACCAAAGGGCCTGAACACCGGGGAGCTGTTTTTT. Filled out from reference TRBV18 and TRBJ2-2, the complete variable domain reads NAGVMQNPRHLVRRRGQEARLRCSPMKGHSHVYWYRQLPEEGLKFMVYLQKENIIDESGMPKERFSAEFPKEGPSILRIQQVVRGDSAAYFCASSPKGLNTGELFFGEGSRLTVL.